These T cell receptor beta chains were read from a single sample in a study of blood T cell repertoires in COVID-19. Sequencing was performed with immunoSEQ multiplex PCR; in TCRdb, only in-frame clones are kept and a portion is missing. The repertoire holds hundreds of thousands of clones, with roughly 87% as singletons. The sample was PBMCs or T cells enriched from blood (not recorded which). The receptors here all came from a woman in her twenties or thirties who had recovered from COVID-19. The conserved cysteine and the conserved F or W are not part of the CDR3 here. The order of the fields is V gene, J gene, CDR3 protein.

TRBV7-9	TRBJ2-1	ASVWSTGVNEQF
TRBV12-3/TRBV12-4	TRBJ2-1	ASSLGRYNEQF
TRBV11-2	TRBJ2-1	ASSLDPGLGNEQF
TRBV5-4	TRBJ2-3	ASSPTGTGSTDTQY
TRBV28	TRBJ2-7	ASSSRDNFYEQY
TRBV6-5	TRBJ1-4	ASSSPGETNEKLF
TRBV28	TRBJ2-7	ASSPLSGPHYEQY
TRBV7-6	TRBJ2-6	ASTQLPGGSGANVLT
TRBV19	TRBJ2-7	ASSISLASGYEQY
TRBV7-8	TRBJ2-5	ASSFGTSGGEETQY
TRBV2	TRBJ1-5	ASSEDRRRSNQPQH